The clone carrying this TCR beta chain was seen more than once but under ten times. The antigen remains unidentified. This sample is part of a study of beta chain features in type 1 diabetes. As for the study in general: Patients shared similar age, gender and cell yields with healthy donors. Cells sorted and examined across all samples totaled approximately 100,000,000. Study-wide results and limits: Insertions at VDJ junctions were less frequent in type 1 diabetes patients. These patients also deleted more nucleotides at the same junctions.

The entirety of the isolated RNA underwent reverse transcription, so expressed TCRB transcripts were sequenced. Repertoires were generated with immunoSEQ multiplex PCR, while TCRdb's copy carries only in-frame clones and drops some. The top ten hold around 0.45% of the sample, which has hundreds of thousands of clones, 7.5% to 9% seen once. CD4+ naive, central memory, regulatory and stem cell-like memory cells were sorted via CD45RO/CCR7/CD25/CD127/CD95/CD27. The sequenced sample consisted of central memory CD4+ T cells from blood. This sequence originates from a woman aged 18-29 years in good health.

CDR3 DNA sequence: TGTGCCACCATGGCGGGAAGCTGGTCCGGGGAGCTGTTTTTT. This gives the protein CATMAGSWSGELFF. The chain joins TRBV15 to TRBJ2-2; D might be TRBD2 (6 bases). The CDR3 covers 14 residues. Germline assignment: CDR1 LNHNV and CDR2 YYDKDF (reference sequence). The ends were cut back, 7 bases at V and 6 bases at J, with 15 bases in the middle.